The sequence of this T cell receptor beta chain was determined in a study of T cells in Graves' hyperthyroidism and ophthalmopathy. The CDR3 regions of TCR beta were amplified from RNA transcripts. HTBI primers drove first-round RT-PCR of the TCR CDR3. TCRdb re-derived calls from the multiplex PCR reads in MiXCR, one entry per CDR3 protein. In the table there are hundreds of thousands of distinct CDR3 sequences, roughly 46% of which are singletons. Between the trimmed V and J ends, which lost 4 bases and 0 bases, there was a span of 13 bases. The CDR3 consists of 15 residues. Germline V gives CDR1 WNHNN, CDR2 SYGVQD (reference sequence). Stable disease denoted Graves' hyperthyroidism without ophthalmopathy progression within 18 months. Exclusions: uncontrolled infection, other autoimmune disease, pregnancy, lactation.

This TCR was recovered from a young woman with Graves' hyperthyroidism. The chain is built from TRBV10-1 and TRBJ2-7, with D possibly TRBD1 on 6 matching bases. Sequencing used peripheral blood or thyroid tissue (not recorded which). The CDR3 protein is CASSVWDTVSYEQYF. CDR3 bases: TGCGCCAGCAGTGTGTGGGACACGGTCTCCTACGAGCAGTACTTC.